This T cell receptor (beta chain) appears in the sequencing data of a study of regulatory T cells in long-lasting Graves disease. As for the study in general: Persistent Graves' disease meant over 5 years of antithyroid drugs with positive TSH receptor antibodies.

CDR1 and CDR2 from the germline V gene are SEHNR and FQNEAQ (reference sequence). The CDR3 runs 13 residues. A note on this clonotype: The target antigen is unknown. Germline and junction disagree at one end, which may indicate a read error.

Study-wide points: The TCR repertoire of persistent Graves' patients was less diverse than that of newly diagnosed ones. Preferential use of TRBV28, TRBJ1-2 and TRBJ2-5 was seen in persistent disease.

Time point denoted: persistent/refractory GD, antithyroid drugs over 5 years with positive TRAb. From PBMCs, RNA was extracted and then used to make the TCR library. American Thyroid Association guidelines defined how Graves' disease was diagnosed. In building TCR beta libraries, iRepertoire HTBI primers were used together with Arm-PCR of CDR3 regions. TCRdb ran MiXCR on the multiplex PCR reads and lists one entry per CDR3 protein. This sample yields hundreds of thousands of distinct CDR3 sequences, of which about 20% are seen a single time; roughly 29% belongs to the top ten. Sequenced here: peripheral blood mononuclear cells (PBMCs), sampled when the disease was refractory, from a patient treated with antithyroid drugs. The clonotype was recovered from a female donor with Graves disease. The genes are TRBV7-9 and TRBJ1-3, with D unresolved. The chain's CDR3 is CASSLSSGSTIYF. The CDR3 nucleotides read TGTGCCAGCAGCTTAAGCTCTGGAAGCACCATATATTTT.